The clone carrying this TCR beta chain was recorded at least ten times. Antigen specificity is unknown. Germline is not matched at one junction end, which may reflect a read error. Ages of hyperthyroidism patients ran from 18 to 65, and their diagnoses were new, under 2 months' duration. Excluded: other autoimmune disease, uncontrolled infection, pregnancy or lactation. This entry comes from a study of Graves' ophthalmopathy and Graves' hyperthyroidism. Whole-study results and caveats: Stable hyperthyroidism and ophthalmopathy were told apart by a 13-signature model, which achieved 87.88% sensitivity and 81.08% specificity.

RNA transcripts were the source from which TCR beta CDR3 regions were amplified. First-round RT-PCR with HTBI primers preceded a second-round multiplex PCR. TCRdb re-analysed the multiplex PCR reads in MiXCR, keeping a single row per CDR3 protein. Among more than 300,000 distinct CDR3 sequences listed, roughly 15% were seen once. This receptor was obtained from an adult woman with stable Graves' hyperthyroidism. Specimen: peripheral blood.

In DNA form, the CDR3 reads TGCGCCAGCGCCGTTAACAGGGGGCGGACTGAAGTTTTCTTT. This gives the protein CASAVNRGRTEVFF. This chain connects TRBV5-1 to TRBJ1-1; 9 bases map to TRBD1. Per germline, CDR1 SGHRS and CDR2 YFSETQ. This CDR3 is built from 14 residues.